The T cell receptor beta chain under discussion was sequenced for a study of blood T cell dynamics during melanoma immunotherapy. The wider study: First-line therapy was either pembrolizumab or nivolumab with ipilimumab for metastatic melanoma.

Profiling relied on immunoSEQ multiplex PCR, and the TCRdb table lists in-frame clones only, not all of them. The data show about 8,500 clones, with about 80% seen just once and 1.2% held by the top ten. CDR3 length equals 15 residues. Germline-derived CDR1 and CDR2 are MNHEY and SMNVEV (reference sequence). V was pared by 6 bases and J by 4 bases, with 5 bases of the junction left unmatched. Study-level results: The study could not tell melanoma-specific clones from general immune activation.

A word on this clone: Its specificity is not known.

Time point of the sample: pre-treatment baseline. Disease control meant complete response, partial response or stable disease at 12 weeks. No patient had earlier systemic cancer treatment, concurrent immunosuppressants, or another active cancer. The material sequenced was blood, taken from a patient treated with checkpoint blockade. This sequence originates from a human donor with melanoma. The J gene is TRBJ1-4, the V gene TRBV27, with 10 bases aligning to TRBD1. CDR3 in amino acids: CASRPTGGRNEKLFF. DNA for the CDR3: TGTGCCAGCAGACCGACAGGGGGCCGTAATGAAAAACTGTTTTTT.